This entry concerns a single T cell receptor (beta chain). Measured with immunoSEQ multiplex PCR; TCRdb has only the in-frame clones, and not every one. The data hold 150,000 to 200,000 clones, with around 94% observed a single time. The V end lost 9 bases, the J end lost 0 bases, and 11 bases lay between the germline ends. This CDR3 has 13 residues. CDR1 and CDR2 from the germline V gene are KGHDR and SFDVKD. This sample was taken from a study of control samples from healthy donors and cancer patients. Specimen: blood. The chain combines TRBV24-1 with TRBJ2-7; perhaps TRBD2 as D (6 bases). The origin of this receptor is a young man in good health. CDR3 sequence: CATATGGSYEQYF. In DNA form, the CDR3 reads TGTGCCACCGCAACCGGGGGCTCCTACGAGCAGTACTTC.